Below, 15 T cell receptor beta chains from the same sample are listed, as sequenced in a study of blood T cell repertoires in COVID-19. Profiling relied on immunoSEQ multiplex PCR, and the TCRdb table lists in-frame clones only, not all of them. The table lists just over 150,000 clones, about 80% of them singletons. Material for sequencing was peripheral blood. These receptors originate from a woman over 75 with acute or convalescent COVID-19.

V and J are TRBV18 and TRBJ1-2; 8 bases match TRBD1. The CDR3 extends over 14 amino acids. With 2 bases clipped from V and 7 bases from J, the junction kept 6 bases outside the gene matches. CDR1 is KGHSH, CDR2 LQKENI, per germline. CDR3 coding DNA: TGTGCCAGCTCACCAATCAGGGGGCAGAGTGGCTACACCTTC. Amino acid sequence: CASSPIRGQSGYTF.

The chain employs TRBV5-1 and TRBJ2-7; no clear D gene. Trimming left V 4 bases short and J 5 bases short, with 19 bases between. This CDR3 is built from 15 residues. CDR1 SGHRS and CDR2 YFSETQ come from the germline V gene. The CDR3 protein is CASSTPRGLSHEQYF. DNA for the CDR3: TGCGCCAGCAGCACGCCTAGAGGTCTTTCCCACGAGCAGTACTTC.

This clone was seen a single time. The rearrangement joins TRBV24-1 to TRBJ2-3, with TRBD2 matching 8 bases. With 4 bases clipped from V and 0 bases from J, the junction kept 5 bases outside the gene matches. CDR3 size: 16 residues. In germline, CDR1 is KGHDR, CDR2 SFDVKD. Written as DNA, the CDR3 is TGTGCCACCAGTGACAATAGCGGGACGAGCACAGATACGCAGTATTTT. It specifies CATSDNSGTSTDTQYF.

This chain's CDR3 is CASSPEAHSNQPQHF. CDR3 sequence (DNA): TGCGCCAGCAGCCCTGAGGCGCATAGCAATCAGCCCCAGCATTTT. This rearrangement joins TRBV4-3 to TRBJ1-5; D not certain. This CDR3 comprises 15 residues. The V and J ends lost 4 bases and 0 bases respectively, with 10 bases between them. Germline CDR1 LGHNA, CDR2 YSLEER.

The chain has TRBV24-1 and TRBJ2-1, with 11 bases lining up with TRBD2. This CDR3 region has 15 residues. The V and J ends lost 4 bases and 6 bases, in that order; junction bases with no gene match: 4. Germline V gene sequence: CDR1 KGHDR, CDR2 SFDVKD. The CDR3 DNA reads TGTGCCACCAGTGACCCGGGACTAGCGGCCAATGAGCAGTTCTTC. Residues: CATSDPGLAANEQFF.

The V gene is TRBV12-5, the J gene TRBJ1-3, with TRBD1 as a possible D gene (6 bases). The CDR3 runs 15 residues. The V end was cut by 5 bases, the J end by 4 bases, with 15 bases between. Germline CDR1 reads LGHNT; CDR2 reads FRNRAP. DNA for the CDR3: TGTGCTAGTGGTCGGTCAGGGGAGTACGGAAACACCATATATTTT. Translated: CASGRSGEYGNTIYF. The whole variable domain, remainder taken from reference TRBV12-5 and TRBJ1-3, is DARVTQTPRHKVTEMGQEVTMRCQPILGHNTVFWYRQTMMQGLELLAYFRNRAPLDDSGMPKDRFSAEMPDATLATLKIQPSEPRDSAVYFCASGRSGEYGNTIYFGEGSWLTVV.

The J gene is TRBJ2-5, the V gene TRBV5-6, with 10 bases matching TRBD2. V was pared by 3 bases and J by 4 bases, with 6 bases of the junction left unmatched. This CDR3 region has 15 residues. Per the germline V gene, CDR1 is SGHDT and CDR2 is YYEEEE. The DNA of the CDR3 is TGTGCCAGCAGCTGGGATAGCGGGAGGTCAGAGACCCAGTACTTC. It encodes CASSWDSGRSETQYF.

The chain uses TRBV5-1 and TRBJ2-7; TRBD2 matches 7 bases. The germline V gene encodes CDR1 SGHRS and CDR2 YFSETQ. V shed 10 bases and J 6 bases; nucleotides not matched to a gene: 10. The CDR3 sequence is 12 residues long. In DNA, the CDR3 is TGCGCCTCGAGGGACTACGCGGCCGAGCAGTACTTC. Amino acids: CASRDYAAEQYF.

The V and J genes are TRBV10-2 and TRBJ2-7, with D perhaps TRBD2 (5 bases). This CDR3 region has 12 residues. Germline CDR1 is WSHSY and CDR2 is SAAADI. Trimming took 4 bases from V and 5 from J, leaving 9 bases between them. The CDR3: CASSGVRDEQYF. The DNA of the CDR3 is TGCGCCAGCAGTGGGGTGAGGGACGAGCAGTACTTC.

V is TRBV11-3 and J is TRBJ2-2; no firm D call. The V gene's germline CDR1 is SGHNT and CDR2 YENEEA. The V and J ends lost 2 bases and 7 bases respectively, with 5 bases between them. The CDR3 sequence is 12 residues long. The CDR3 region has the DNA TGTGCCAGCAGCTTATTCGGCGGGGAGCTGTTTTTT. Translated, it gives CASSLFGGELFF.

The chain recombines TRBV4-2 with TRBJ2-3; possible D gene TRBD2, 5 bases. V shed 5 bases and J shed 11 bases, with 20 bases lying between them. CDR3 length equals 14 residues. The germline V gene has CDR1 LGHNA and CDR2 YNFKEQ. CDR3 amino acids: CASSSPPGSPRQYF. For the CDR3, the DNA is TGTGCCAGCAGCTCACCCCCGGGGTCCCCCAGGCAGTATTTT.

V is TRBV15 and J is TRBJ2-7, with D tentatively TRBD2 (7 bases). The germline V gene has CDR1 LNHNV and CDR2 YYDKDF (reference sequence). V was pared by 3 bases and J by 3 bases, with 15 bases between. CDR3 length equals 15 residues. The CDR3 DNA sequence: TGTGCCACCAGCAGGGAGGGGGGGACTTTCTACGAGCAGTACTTC. Its translation is CATSREGGTFYEQYF.

The chain recombines TRBV5-1 with TRBJ2-7, with a possible D match to TRBD2 (5 bases). The CDR3 has 15 amino acids. The germline V gene encodes CDR1 SGHRS and CDR2 YFSETQ. Trimming pared 4 bases from V and 0 bases from J, leaving 14 bases between. This CDR3 is CASSAGGRSSYEQYF. The CDR3, as DNA: TGCGCCAGCAGCGCGGGCGGGCGGAGCTCCTACGAGCAGTACTTC.

The rearrangement links TRBV10-3 to TRBJ2-1, with 14 positions matching TRBD2. The V gene's germline CDR1 is ENHRY and CDR2 SYGVKD. There are 18 residues in the CDR3. J was trimmed by 2 bases and V by 3 bases; bases with no gene match: 6. The CDR3 loop is CAISDGTSGRTTYNEQFF. DNA for the CDR3: TGTGCCATCAGTGATGGGACTAGCGGGAGAACTACCTACAATGAGCAGTTCTTC.

The chain links TRBV5-1 to TRBJ2-7; TRBD2 aligns across 7 bases. Per the germline V gene, CDR1 is SGHRS and CDR2 is YFSETQ. The CDR3 covers 14 residues. V dropped 10 bases and J dropped 3; count of bases not matched to a gene: 13. CDR3: CASKRASGFYEQYF. The CDR3, as DNA: TGCGCCTCCAAAAGGGCTAGCGGCTTCTACGAGCAGTACTTC.